Given below is one T cell receptor (beta chain) in context. What it binds is unknown. This CDR3 contains 14 residues. Germline loops: CDR1 MNHNS, CDR2 SASEGT. With 5 bases removed from V and 2 bases from J, the gap between germline ends came to 9 bases. The record originates from a study of T cells in localized non-small cell lung cancer. Regarding the study as a whole: Heterogeneity is still possible, as just one tumor region was sequenced. Highest T cell clonality was seen in uninvolved adjacent lung, surpassing that measured in tumor.

Produced via immunoSEQ multiplex PCR; TCRdb's table is partial and in-frame only. Of 45,000 to 65,000 clones listed, about 87% are singletons. The chain links TRBV6-1 to TRBJ1-4, with unresolved D. The sequence was obtained from a man aged 40 to 75 with stage I squamous cell lung carcinoma. Sequencing used peripheral blood, obtained before any cancer treatment. CDR3 sequence: CASSPNPTNEKLFF. Written as DNA, the CDR3 is TGTGCCAGCAGTCCCAATCCGACTAATGAAAAACTGTTTTTT.